The rows below give T cell receptor beta chains drawn from one sample of a study of cytomegalovirus exposure and HLA in healthy donors. The protocol was immunoSEQ multiplex PCR, while the TCRdb copy is restricted to in-frame clones and leaves out a portion. The profile shows 95,000 to 150,000 clones, about three quarters of them singletons. Sample: PBMCs. The receptor set was obtained from a woman aged 30 to 39 in good health and CMV-seropositive. Each CDR3 is given without its conserved first and last residue.

cdr3_aa j_call v_call
ASSLIGSGELF TRBJ2-2 TRBV28
ASSRRLAGGPGTGELF TRBJ2-2 TRBV5-4
ASSLSSYGYT TRBJ1-2 TRBV28
ASSLGTAGNSPLH TRBJ1-6 TRBV19
ASSVPGHNTQY TRBJ2-3 TRBV7-9
ASSLARGGPQSYNEQF TRBJ2-1 TRBV7-9
ASTPQGSYGYT TRBJ1-2 TRBV25-1
ASSPPIQGFAGYGYT TRBJ1-2 TRBV11-2
ASSEAPLAGVKNIQY TRBJ2-4 TRBV9
ASSATGGRNTIY TRBJ1-3 TRBV5-4
ASKGQLGRSNQPQH TRBJ1-5 TRBV19
AADRGTFGQPQH TRBJ1-5 TRBV28
ASSLETSGPYEQY TRBJ2-7 TRBV11-2
ASSYARDSLRKQY TRBJ2-7 TRBV6-5
ASSYGEANTEAF TRBJ1-1 TRBV7-9